This T cell receptor beta chain was sequenced for a study of blood T cell repertoires in COVID-19. The germline gives CDR1 MDHEN, CDR2 SYDVKM. This CDR3 is built from 13 residues. Trimming left V 2 bases short and J 6 bases short, with 8 bases between. The assay was immunoSEQ multiplex PCR, and TCRdb's table has in-frame clones only and misses some. Here the sample spans fewer than 350,000 clones, around nine tenths being singletons. The sequencing input was PBMCs or T cells enriched from blood (not recorded which). This chain connects TRBV28 to TRBJ2-4; D call uncertain. The source is a woman between 40 and 55 years old who had recovered from COVID-19. Here the CDR3 reads CASSLGHSNIQYF. CDR3 sequence (DNA): TGTGCCAGCAGTTTAGGGCATTCAAACATTCAGTACTTC.